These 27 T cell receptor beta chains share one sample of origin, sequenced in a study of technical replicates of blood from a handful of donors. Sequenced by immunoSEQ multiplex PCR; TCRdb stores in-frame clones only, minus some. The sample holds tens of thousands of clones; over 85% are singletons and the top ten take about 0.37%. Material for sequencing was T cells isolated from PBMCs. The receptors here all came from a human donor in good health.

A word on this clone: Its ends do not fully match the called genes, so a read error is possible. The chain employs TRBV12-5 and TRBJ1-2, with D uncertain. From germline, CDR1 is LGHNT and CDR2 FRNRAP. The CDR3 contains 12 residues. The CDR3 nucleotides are TGTGCTAGTGGTTTGCCTGTAGGACGGGAGGCCTTC. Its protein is CASGLPVGREAF.

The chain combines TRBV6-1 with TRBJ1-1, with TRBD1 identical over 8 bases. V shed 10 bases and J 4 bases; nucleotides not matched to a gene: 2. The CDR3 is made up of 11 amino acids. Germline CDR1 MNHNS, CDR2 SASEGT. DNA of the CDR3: TGTGCCACAACAGGGGGCACTGAAGCTTTCTTT. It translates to CATTGGTEAFF.

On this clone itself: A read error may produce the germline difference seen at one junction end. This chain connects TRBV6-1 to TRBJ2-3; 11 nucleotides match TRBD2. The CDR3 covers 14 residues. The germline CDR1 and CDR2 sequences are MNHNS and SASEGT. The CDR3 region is CATSSGREIDTQYF. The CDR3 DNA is TGTGCCACCAGTAGCGGGAGGGAGATAGATACGCAGTATTTT.

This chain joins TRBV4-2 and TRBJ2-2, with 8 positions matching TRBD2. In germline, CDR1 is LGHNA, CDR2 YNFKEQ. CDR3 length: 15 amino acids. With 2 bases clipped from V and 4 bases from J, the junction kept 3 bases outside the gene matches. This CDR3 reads CASSQSGSPTGELFF. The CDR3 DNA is TGTGCCAGCAGCCAAAGCGGGAGTCCCACCGGGGAGCTGTTTTTT.

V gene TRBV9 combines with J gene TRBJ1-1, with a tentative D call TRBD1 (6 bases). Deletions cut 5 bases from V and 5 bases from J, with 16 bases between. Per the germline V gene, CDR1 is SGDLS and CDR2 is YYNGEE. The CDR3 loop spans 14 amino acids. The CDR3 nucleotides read TGTGCCAGCAGTGATACAGGGCTGAGTACTGAAGCTTTCTTT. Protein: CASSDTGLSTEAFF.

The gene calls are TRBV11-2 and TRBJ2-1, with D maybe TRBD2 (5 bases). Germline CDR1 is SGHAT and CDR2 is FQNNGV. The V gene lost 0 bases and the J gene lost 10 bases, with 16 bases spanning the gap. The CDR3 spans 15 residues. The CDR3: CASSLDSGILGEQFF. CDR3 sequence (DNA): TGTGCCAGCAGCTTAGATTCGGGAATTCTAGGCGAGCAGTTCTTC. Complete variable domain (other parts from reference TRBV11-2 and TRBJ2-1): EAGVAQSPRYKIIEKRQSVAFWCNPISGHATLYWYQQILGQGPKLLIQFQNNGVVDDSQLPKDRFSAERLKGVDSTLKIQPAKLEDSAVYLCASSLDSGILGEQFFGPGTRLTVL.

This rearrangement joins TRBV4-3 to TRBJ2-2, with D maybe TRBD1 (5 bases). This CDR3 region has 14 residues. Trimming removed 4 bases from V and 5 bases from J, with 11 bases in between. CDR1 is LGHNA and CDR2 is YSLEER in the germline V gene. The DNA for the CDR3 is TGCGCCAGCAGCCCCCTAGGGGAAACCGGGGAGCTGTTTTTT. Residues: CASSPLGETGELFF.

As DNA, the CDR3 is TGCGCCAGCAGCTCGACAGGGGGCACTGAAGCTTTCTTT. It yields the protein CASSSTGGTEAFF. The chain couples TRBV5-1 to TRBJ1-1; 9 bases align to TRBD1. Germline V gene sequence: CDR1 SGHRS, CDR2 YFSETQ. There are 13 residues in the CDR3. V shed 3 bases and J 4 bases; nucleotides not matched to a gene: 1.

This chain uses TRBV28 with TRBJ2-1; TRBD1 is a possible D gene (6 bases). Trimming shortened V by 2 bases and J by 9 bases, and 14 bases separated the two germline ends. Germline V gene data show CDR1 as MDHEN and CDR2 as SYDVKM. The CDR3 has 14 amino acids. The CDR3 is CASSLGVRGPEQFF. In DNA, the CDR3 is TGTGCCAGCAGTTTAGGCGTCAGGGGTCCTGAGCAGTTCTTC.

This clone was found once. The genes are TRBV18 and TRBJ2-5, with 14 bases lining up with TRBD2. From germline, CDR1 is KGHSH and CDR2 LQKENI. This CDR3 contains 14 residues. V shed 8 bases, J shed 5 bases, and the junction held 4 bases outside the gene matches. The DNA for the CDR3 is TGTGCCAGCGAGACTAGCGGGAGGGCCGAGACCCAGTACTTC. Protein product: CASETSGRAETQYF.

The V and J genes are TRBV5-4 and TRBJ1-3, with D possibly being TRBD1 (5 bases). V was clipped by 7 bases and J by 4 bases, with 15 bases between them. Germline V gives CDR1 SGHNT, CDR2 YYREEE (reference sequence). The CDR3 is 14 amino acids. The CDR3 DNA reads TGTGCCAGCGGGGCGGCAGGGCCCGGAAACACCATATATTTT. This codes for CASGAAGPGNTIYF.

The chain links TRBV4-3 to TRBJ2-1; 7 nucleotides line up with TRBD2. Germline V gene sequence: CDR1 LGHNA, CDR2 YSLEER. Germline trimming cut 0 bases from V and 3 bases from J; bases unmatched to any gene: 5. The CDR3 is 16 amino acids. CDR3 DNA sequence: TGCGCCAGCAGCCAAGAGGGGGGGGGACTCTACAATGAGCAGTTCTTC. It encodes CASSQEGGGLYNEQFF.

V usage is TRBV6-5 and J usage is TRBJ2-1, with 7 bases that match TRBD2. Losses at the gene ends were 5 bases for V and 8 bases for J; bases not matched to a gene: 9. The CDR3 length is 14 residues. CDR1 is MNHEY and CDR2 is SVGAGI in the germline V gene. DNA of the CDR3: TGTGCCAGCAGTCCGGCGGCGGGAGTGGATGAGCAGTTCTTC. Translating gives CASSPAAGVDEQFF.

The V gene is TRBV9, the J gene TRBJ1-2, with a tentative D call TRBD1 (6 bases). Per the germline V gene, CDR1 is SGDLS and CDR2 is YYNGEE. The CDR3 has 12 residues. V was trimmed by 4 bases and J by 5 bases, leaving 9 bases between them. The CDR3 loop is CASSSGQYGYTF. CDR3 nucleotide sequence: TGTGCCAGCAGCAGCGGACAGTATGGCTACACCTTC.

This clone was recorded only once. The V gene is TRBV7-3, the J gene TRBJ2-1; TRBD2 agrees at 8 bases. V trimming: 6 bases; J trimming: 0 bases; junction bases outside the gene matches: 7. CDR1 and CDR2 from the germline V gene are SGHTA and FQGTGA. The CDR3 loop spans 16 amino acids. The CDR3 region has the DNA TGTGCCAGCAGGTATAGCGGGGCTAGCTCCTACAATGAGCAGTTCTTC. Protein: CASRYSGASSYNEQFF.

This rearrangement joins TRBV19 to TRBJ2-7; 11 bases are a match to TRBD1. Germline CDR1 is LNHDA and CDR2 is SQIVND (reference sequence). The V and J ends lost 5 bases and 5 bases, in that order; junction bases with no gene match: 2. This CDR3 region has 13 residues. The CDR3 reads CASSPGQGDEQYF. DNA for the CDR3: TGTGCCAGTAGTCCGGGACAGGGGGACGAGCAGTACTTC. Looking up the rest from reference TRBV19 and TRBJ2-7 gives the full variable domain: DGGITQSPKYLFRKEGQNVTLSCEQNLNHDAMYWYRQDPGQGLRLIYYSQIVNDFQKGDIAEGYSVSREKKESFPLTVTSAQKNPTAFYLCASSPGQGDEQYFGPGTRLTVT.

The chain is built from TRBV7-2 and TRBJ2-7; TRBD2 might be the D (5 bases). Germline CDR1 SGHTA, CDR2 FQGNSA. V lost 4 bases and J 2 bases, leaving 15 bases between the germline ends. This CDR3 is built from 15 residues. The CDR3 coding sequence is TGTGCCAGCAGCTCATGGGCCGCGAGGGCCTACGAGCAGTACTTC. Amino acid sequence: CASSSWAARAYEQYF.

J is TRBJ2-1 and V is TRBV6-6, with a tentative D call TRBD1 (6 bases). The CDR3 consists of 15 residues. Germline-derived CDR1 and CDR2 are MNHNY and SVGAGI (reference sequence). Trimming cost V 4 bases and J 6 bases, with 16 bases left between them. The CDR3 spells CASSFFGRGLNEQFF. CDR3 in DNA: TGTGCCAGCAGTTTCTTTGGCAGGGGTCTCAATGAGCAGTTCTTC.

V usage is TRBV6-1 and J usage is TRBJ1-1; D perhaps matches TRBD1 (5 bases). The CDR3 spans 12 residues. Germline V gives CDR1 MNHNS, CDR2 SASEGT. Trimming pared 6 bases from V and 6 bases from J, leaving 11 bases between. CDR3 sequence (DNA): TGTGCCAGCAGAAACAGGTACTCTGAAGCTTTCTTT. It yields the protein CASRNRYSEAFF.

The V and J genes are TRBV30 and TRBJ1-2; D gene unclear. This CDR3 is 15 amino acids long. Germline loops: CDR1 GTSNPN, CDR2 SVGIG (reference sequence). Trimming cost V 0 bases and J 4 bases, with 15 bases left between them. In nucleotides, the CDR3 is TGTGCCTGGAGTGTTGAGAGAGGGCTCGTCTATGGCTACACCTTC. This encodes CAWSVERGLVYGYTF.

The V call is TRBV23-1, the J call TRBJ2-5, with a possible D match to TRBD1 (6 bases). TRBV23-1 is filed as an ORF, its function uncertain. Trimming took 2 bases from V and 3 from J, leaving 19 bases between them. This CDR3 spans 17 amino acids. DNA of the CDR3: TGCGCCAGCAGTCAAACGTCCTTGGGCAGGGGAAAAGAGACCCAGTACTTC. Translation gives CASSQTSLGRGKETQYF.

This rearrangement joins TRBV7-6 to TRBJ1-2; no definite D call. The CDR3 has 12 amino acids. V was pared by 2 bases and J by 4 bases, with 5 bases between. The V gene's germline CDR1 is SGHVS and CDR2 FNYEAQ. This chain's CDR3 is CASSLTGYGYTF. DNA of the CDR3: TGTGCCAGCAGCTTAACGGGCTATGGCTACACCTTC.

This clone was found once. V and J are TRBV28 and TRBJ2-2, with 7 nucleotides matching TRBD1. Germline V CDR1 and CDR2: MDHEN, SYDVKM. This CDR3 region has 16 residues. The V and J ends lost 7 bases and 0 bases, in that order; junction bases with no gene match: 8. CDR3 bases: TGTGCCAGCACGGACCCCGGGACAGCGAACACCGGGGAGCTGTTTTTT. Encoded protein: CASTDPGTANTGELFF.

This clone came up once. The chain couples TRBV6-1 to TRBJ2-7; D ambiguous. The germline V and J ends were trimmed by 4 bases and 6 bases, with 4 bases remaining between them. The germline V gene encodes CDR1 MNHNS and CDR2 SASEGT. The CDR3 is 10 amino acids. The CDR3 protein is CASSGIEQYF. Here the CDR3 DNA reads TGTGCCAGCAGTGGTATCGAGCAGTACTTC.

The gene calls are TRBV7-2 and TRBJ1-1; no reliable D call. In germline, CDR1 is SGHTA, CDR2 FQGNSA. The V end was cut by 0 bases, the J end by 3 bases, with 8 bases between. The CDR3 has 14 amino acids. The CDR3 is CASSLATKYTEAFF. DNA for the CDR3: TGTGCCAGCAGCTTAGCGACAAAATACACTGAAGCTTTCTTT.

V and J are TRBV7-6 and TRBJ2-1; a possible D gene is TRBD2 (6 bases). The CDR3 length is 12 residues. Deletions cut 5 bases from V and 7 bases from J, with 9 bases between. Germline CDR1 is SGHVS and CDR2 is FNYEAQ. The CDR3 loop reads CASSTGLNEQFF. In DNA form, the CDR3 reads TGTGCCAGCAGCACCGGACTAAATGAGCAGTTCTTC.

DNA for the CDR3: TGTGCCACCAGCAGAGATCACGGGACACATTTTAATCAGCCCCAGCATTTT. Translation gives CATSRDHGTHFNQPQHF. The V and J genes are TRBV15 and TRBJ1-5; possible D gene TRBD1, 6 bases. CDR3 size: 17 residues. The V gene's germline CDR1 is LNHNV and CDR2 YYDKDF (reference sequence). The V end lost 0 bases, the J end lost 4 bases, and 16 bases lay between the germline ends. The full variable domain, with the rest looked up from reference TRBV15 and TRBJ1-5, is DAMVIQNPRYQVTQFGKPVTLSCSQTLNHNVMYWYQQKSSQAPKLLFHYYDKDFNNEADTPDNFQSRRPNTSFCFLDIRSPGLGDTAMYLCATSRDHGTHFNQPQHFGDGTRLSIL.